A single T cell receptor beta chain is shown here with its context. The antigen is unknown. The V gene's germline CDR1 is SGHTA and CDR2 FQGNSA. The CDR3 is made up of 14 amino acids. V was pared by 11 bases and J by 1 base, with 7 bases of the junction left unmatched. This entry comes from a study of pediatric ulcerative colitis. Overall study context: Seven patients showed pancolitis and two showed left-sided colitis. The study's findings and limits: Compared with controls, ulcerative colitis showed greater blood-rectum clone sharing. Rectal pinch biopsies may have included blood-derived T cells, especially in patients with overt colitis.

Up to 500,000 reads were sequenced per sample. TCRdb keeps only in-frame clones here, not all; method: immunoSEQ multiplex PCR. Here the sample spans roughly 25,000 clones, roughly 70% being singletons. One to two pinch biopsies were taken from the rectum during colonoscopy. The source material was gut tissue. The chain links TRBV7-2 to TRBJ2-2; TRBD1 aligns across 7 bases. The TCR sequence derives from a boy under 18 with severe ulcerative colitis. DNA for the CDR3: TGTGCCCCTCGGGACAGTGAGAACACCGGGGAGCTGTTTTTT. Residues: CAPRDSENTGELFF.